There are many counts of the clone carrying this T cell receptor (beta chain). Antigen unknown. A much larger clone differs from this one at a single base, so this may be a read error. The sample comes from a study of T-cell reconstitution after alpha-beta-depleted transplantation in children. Unique molecular identifiers were used to barcode this TCRbeta library. TCRdb reprocessed the PCR reads via MiXCR and lists one record per CDR3 protein. The sample includes about 510,000 distinct CDR3 sequences, around 10% of them seen just once. Germline V gene sequence: CDR1 SNHLY, CDR2 FYNNEI. V was clipped by 6 bases and J by 5 bases, with 7 bases between them. There are 11 residues in the CDR3. Study-level findings and limits: Surviving thymic progenitors and recipient T cells were the source of high TCRbeta diversity at day 60 in some patients. Expanded clones from the graft, numbering several hundred, reportedly supplied alpha-beta T cells about two months after transplant. Hyperexpanded clones declined; after one year, newly produced T cells mostly supplied diversity.

This chain connects TRBV2 to TRBJ2-5; D uncertain. The sequencing here drew on PBMCs, mostly from graft donor cells, taken 180 days after TCRalphabeta/CD19-depleted stem cell transplant. The clonotype originates from a female patient aged 2-15 years who had a stem cell transplant for aplastic anemia, so the T cells may come from the graft donor. The CDR3 loop reads CASRLGETQYF. In nucleotides, the CDR3 is TGTGCCAGCAGATTAGGGGAGACCCAGTACTTC.